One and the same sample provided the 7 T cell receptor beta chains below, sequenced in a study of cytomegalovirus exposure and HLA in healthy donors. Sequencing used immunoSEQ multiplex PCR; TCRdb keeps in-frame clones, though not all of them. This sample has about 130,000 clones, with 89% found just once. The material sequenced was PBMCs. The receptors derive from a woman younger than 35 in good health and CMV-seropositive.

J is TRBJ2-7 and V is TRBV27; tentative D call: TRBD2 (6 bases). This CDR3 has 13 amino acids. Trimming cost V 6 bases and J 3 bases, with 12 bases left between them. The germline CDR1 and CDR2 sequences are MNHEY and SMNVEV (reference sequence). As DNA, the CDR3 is TGTGCCAGCAGGGACGGGGGTTTCTACGAGCAGTACTTC. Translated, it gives CASRDGGFYEQYF.

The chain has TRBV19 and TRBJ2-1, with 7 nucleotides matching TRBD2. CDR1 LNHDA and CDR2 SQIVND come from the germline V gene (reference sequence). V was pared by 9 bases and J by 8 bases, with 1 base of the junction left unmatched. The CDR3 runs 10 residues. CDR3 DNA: TGTGCCAGCGGACTAGATGAGCAGTTCTTC. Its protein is CASGLDEQFF.

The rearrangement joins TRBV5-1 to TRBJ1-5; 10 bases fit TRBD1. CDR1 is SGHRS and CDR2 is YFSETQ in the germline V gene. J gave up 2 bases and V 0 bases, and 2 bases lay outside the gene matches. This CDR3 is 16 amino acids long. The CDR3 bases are TGCGCCAGCAGCTTGGACGGGACAGGGGGCAATCAGCCCCAGCATTTT. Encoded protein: CASSLDGTGGNQPQHF.

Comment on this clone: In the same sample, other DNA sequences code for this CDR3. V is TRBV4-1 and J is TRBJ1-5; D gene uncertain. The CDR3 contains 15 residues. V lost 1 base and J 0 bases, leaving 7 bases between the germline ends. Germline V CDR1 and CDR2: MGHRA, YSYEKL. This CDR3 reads CASSQGENSNQPQHF. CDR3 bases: TGCGCCAGCAGCCAAGGGGAGAATAGCAATCAGCCCCAGCATTTT.

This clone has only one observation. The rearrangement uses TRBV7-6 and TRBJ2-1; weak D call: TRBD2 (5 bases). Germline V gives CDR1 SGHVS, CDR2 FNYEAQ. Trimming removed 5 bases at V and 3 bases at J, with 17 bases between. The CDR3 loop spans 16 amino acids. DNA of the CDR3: TGTGCCAGCAGCCCCGAACCGGGAAAAAGCTACAATGAGCAGTTCTTC. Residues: CASSPEPGKSYNEQFF. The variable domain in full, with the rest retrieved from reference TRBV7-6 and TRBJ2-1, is GAGVSQSPRYKVTKRGQDVALRCDPISGHVSLYWYRQALGQGPEFLTYFNYEAQQDKSGLPNDRFSAERPEGSISTLTIQRTEQRDSAMYRCASSPEPGKSYNEQFFGPGTRLTVL.

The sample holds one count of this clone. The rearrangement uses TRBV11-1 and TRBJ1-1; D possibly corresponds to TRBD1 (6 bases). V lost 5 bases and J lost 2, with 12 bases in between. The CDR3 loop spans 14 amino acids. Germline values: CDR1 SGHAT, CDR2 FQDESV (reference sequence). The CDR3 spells CASSIRTANTEAFF. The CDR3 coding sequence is TGTGCCAGCAGCATCCGGACAGCCAACACTGAAGCTTTCTTT.

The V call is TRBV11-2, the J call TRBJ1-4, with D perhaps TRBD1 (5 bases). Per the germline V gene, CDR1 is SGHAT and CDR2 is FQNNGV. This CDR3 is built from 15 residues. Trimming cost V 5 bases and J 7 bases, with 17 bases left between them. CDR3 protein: CASSLGLLGGEKLFF. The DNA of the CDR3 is TGTGCCAGCAGCCTGGGACTCCTGGGGGGTGAAAAACTGTTTTTT.